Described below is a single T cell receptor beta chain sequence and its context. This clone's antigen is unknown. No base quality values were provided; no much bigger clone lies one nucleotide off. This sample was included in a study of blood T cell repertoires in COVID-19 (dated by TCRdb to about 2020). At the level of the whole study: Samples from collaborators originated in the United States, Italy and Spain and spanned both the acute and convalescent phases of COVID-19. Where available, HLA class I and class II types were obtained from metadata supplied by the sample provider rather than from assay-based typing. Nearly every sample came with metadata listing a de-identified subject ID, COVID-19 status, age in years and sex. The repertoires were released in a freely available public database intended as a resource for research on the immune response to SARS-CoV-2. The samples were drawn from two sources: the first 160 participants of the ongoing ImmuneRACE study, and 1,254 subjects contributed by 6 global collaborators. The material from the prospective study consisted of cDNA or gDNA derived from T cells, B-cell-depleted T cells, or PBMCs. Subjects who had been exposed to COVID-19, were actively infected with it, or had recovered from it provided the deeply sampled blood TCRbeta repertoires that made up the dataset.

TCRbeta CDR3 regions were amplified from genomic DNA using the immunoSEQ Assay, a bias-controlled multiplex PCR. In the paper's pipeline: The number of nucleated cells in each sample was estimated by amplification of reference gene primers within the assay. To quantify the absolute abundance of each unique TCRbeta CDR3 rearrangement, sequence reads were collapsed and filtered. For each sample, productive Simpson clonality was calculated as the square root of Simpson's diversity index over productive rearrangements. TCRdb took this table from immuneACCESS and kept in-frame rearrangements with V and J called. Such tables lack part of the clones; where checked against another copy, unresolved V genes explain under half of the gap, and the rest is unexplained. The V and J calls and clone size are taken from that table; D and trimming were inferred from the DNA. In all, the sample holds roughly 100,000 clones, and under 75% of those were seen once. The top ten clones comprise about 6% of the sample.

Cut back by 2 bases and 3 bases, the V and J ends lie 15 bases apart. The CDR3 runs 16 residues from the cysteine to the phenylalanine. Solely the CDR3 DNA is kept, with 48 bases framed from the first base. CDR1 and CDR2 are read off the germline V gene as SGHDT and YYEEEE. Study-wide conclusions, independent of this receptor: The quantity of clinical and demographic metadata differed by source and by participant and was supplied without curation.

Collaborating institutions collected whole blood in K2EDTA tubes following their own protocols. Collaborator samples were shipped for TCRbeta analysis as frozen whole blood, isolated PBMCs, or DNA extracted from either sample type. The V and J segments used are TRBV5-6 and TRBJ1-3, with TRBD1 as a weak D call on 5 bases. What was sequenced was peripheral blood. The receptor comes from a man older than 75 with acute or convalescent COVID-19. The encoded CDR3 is CASSFRGGLFGNTIYF. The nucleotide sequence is TGTGCCAGCAGCTTCCGGGGGGGTTTATTTGGAAACACCATATATTTT. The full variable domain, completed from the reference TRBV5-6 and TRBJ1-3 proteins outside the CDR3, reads DAGVTQSPTHLIKTRGQQVTLRCSPKSGHDTVSWYQQALGQGPQFIFQYYEEEERQRGNFPDRFSGHQFPNYSSELNVNALLLGDSALYLCASSFRGGLFGNTIYFGEGSWLTVV.